This T cell receptor beta chain was recovered during a study of spatial heterogeneity in lung cancer. Study details: Raw sequencing reads included, on average, more than 9.5 appearances of each unique TCR and UMI combination. Regarding the study as a whole: Detection of ubiquitous tumor TCRs in blood was higher at resection than follow-up.

A few counts support this clonotype. No antigen is known for it. The CDR3 consists of 16 residues. Trimming removed 0 bases from V and 4 bases from J, with 13 bases in between. From germline, CDR1 is MNHEY and CDR2 SVGAGI. MiXCR, run by TCRdb on the 5' RACE reads, gives a single entry per CDR3 protein. The top ten clones hold roughly 26% of a sample with just over 25,000 distinct CDR3 sequences, roughly 12% of them seen once. Time point: sample taken at primary tumor resection. Unsorted samples of tumor, nontumor lung or frozen PBMC had their whole RNA sequenced. This TCR derives from a female donor with early-stage non-small cell lung cancer. Sequencing used PBMCs, obtained at surgery. The chain recombines TRBV6-5 with TRBJ2-1; no clear D. CDR3 protein: CASSYSVDVGYNEQFF. The DNA of the CDR3 is TGTGCCAGCAGTTACTCGGTAGACGTCGGATACAATGAGCAGTTCTTC.